The 8 T cell receptor beta chains below all came from one sample that was sequenced in a study of blood T cell repertoires in COVID-19. Generated by immunoSEQ multiplex PCR, the TCRdb table keeps only in-frame clones and is missing some. The repertoire holds 200,000 to 250,000 clones, with more than 70% as singletons. The sequenced sample was peripheral blood. The receptors here all came from a man older than 75 with acute or convalescent COVID-19.

The rearrangement joins TRBV5-1 to TRBJ1-1, with TRBD1 identical over 9 bases. Trimming took 2 bases from V and 1 from J; bases not matched to a gene: 6. Germline CDR1 SGHRS, CDR2 YFSETQ. This CDR3 contains 16 residues. CDR3 nucleotide sequence: TGCGCCAGCAGCTTACAGGGGGCCGGGACGAACACTGAAGCTTTCTTT. Amino acids: CASSLQGAGTNTEAFF. Full variable domain (rest looked up from reference TRBV5-1 and TRBJ1-1): KAGVTQTPRYLIKTRGQQVTLSCSPISGHRSVSWYQQTPGQGLQFLFEYFSETQRNKGNFPGRFSGRQFSNSRSEMNVSTLELGDSALYLCASSLQGAGTNTEAFFGQGTRLTVV.

This chain joins TRBV3-1 (or the pseudogene TRBV3-2) and TRBJ2-3; 7 nucleotides align to TRBD2. V trimming: 2 bases; J trimming: 7 bases; junction bases outside the gene matches: 9. The CDR3 length is 15 residues. Germline assignment: CDR1 LGHDT and CDR2 YNNKEL (reference sequence). The CDR3 protein is CASSQTRTSLNTQYF. The CDR3 bases are TGTGCCAGCAGCCAAACCAGGACTAGTCTCAATACGCAGTATTTT.

The rearrangement joins TRBV6-1 to TRBJ1-5; D is uncertain. Germline-derived CDR1 and CDR2 are MNHNS and SASEGT. There are 15 residues in the CDR3. The ends were cut back, 0 bases at V and 0 bases at J, with 6 bases in the middle. CDR3 DNA: TGTGCCAGCAGTGAAGCGCCGGGTAGCAATCAGCCCCAGCATTTT. This gives the protein CASSEAPGSNQPQHF.

The CDR3 reads CASSPSGGGYEKLFF. CDR3 DNA sequence: TGTGCCAGCAGCCCCTCCGGAGGGGGCTATGAAAAACTGTTTTTT. The V call is TRBV13, the J call TRBJ1-4; 7 bases line up with TRBD1. Trimming at V came to 5 bases and at J to 6 bases, leaving 9 bases not matched to a gene. CDR3 length: 15 residues. Germline V gives CDR1 PRHDT, CDR2 FYEKMQ (reference sequence).

CDR3 in amino acids: CASSLAWPGRETQYF. Written as DNA, the CDR3 is TGTGCCAGCAGCTTAGCCTGGCCAGGGAGGGAGACCCAGTACTTC. V usage is TRBV7-2 and J usage is TRBJ2-5; the D gene is possibly TRBD2 (6 bases). CDR1 and CDR2 (germline): SGHTA, FQGNSA. This CDR3 spans 15 amino acids. The V end lost 0 bases, the J end lost 5 bases, and 13 bases lay between the germline ends.

This chain uses TRBV6-5 with TRBJ1-2; D unclear. CDR1 and CDR2 from the germline V gene are MNHEY and SVGAGI. The CDR3 has 11 amino acids. V was trimmed by 6 bases and J by 5 bases, leaving 7 bases between them. The CDR3 is CASSANYGYTF. The CDR3 coding sequence is TGTGCCAGCAGCGCGAATTATGGCTACACCTTC.

This clone came up once. The chain carries TRBV19 and TRBJ1-5, with 7 bases fitting TRBD1. The CDR3 is 13 amino acids. J lost 4 bases, V lost 10 bases, and 7 bases had no gene match. Germline V lookup: CDR1 LNHDA, CDR2 SQIVND (reference sequence). The DNA for the CDR3 is TGTGCCACTTCGACAGGGCGAAATCAGCCCCAGCATTTT. Protein: CATSTGRNQPQHF.

This clone has only a few counts. The V and J genes are TRBV7-9 and TRBJ1-1; D is possibly TRBD1 (6 bases). Looked up from germline, CDR1 is SEHNR and CDR2 is FQNEAQ (reference sequence). V was trimmed by 5 bases and J by 5 bases, leaving 12 bases between them. There are 13 residues in the CDR3. The CDR3 region is CASSLKRGTEAFF. As DNA, the CDR3 is TGTGCCAGCAGCCTGAAGAGGGGGACTGAAGCTTTCTTT.